These 8 T cell receptor beta chains were sequenced from one sample in a study of cytomegalovirus exposure and HLA in healthy donors. Sequencing used immunoSEQ multiplex PCR; TCRdb keeps in-frame clones, though not all of them. There are under 70,000 clones in the sample; roughly 91% occur only once, and around 1.7% lies in the top ten. The sequenced material came from PBMCs. Receptor source: a woman aged 18 to 35 in good health and CMV-seronegative.

This clone was detected once. Other DNA variants within this sample encode the same CDR3. This chain uses TRBV5-1 with TRBJ1-1, with D unresolved. Trimming left V 0 bases short and J 0 bases short, with 6 bases between. CDR3 length equals 14 residues. Germline-derived CDR1 and CDR2 are SGHRS and YFSETQ. This CDR3 is CASSLEPMNTEAFF. CDR3 nucleotide sequence: TGCGCCAGCAGCTTGGAGCCTATGAACACTGAAGCTTTCTTT.

The chain employs TRBV4-3 and TRBJ1-2; D is ambiguous. The V end lost 0 bases, the J end lost 2 bases, and 13 bases lay between the germline ends. The CDR3 loop spans 16 amino acids. Per the germline V gene, CDR1 is LGHNA and CDR2 is YSLEER. The DNA of the CDR3 is TGCGCCAGCAGCCAAGATCGAGACTTTCAGAACTATGGCTACACCTTC. This encodes CASSQDRDFQNYGYTF.

The chain joins TRBV27 to TRBJ2-7; 9 bases fit TRBD1. There are 15 residues in the CDR3. Germline CDR1 MNHEY, CDR2 SMNVEV (reference sequence). Losses at the gene ends were 6 bases for V and 3 bases for J; bases not matched to a gene: 9. DNA for the CDR3: TGTGCCAGCAGGATGACAGGGGGGAAGGGCTACGAGCAGTACTTC. Translated, it gives CASRMTGGKGYEQYF.

Here the CDR3 reads CASSPPGQGWERTYNEQFF. DNA of the CDR3: TGTGCCAGCAGTCCCCCGGGACAGGGGTGGGAGAGAACCTACAATGAGCAGTTCTTC. This chain joins TRBV27 and TRBJ2-1, with 10 bases fitting TRBD1. CDR1 is MNHEY, CDR2 SMNVEV, per germline (reference sequence). Trimming removed 5 bases from V and 2 bases from J; junction bases left unmatched: 15. The CDR3 totals 19 residues.

This chain connects TRBV28 to TRBJ2-7, with unresolved D. This CDR3 region has 14 residues. Trimming removed 7 bases from V and 3 bases from J, with 16 bases in between. Germline assignment: CDR1 MDHEN and CDR2 SYDVKM. DNA for the CDR3: TGTGCCAGCACATCCCCCGCGTTCCTCTACGAGCAGTACTTC. It encodes CASTSPAFLYEQYF.

The chain is built from TRBV14 and TRBJ2-4, with 8 bases lining up with TRBD2. Germline V lookup: CDR1 SGHDN, CDR2 FVKESK. Germline trimming cut 6 bases from V and 7 bases from J; bases unmatched to any gene: 11. The CDR3 sequence is 15 residues long. As DNA, the CDR3 is TGTGCCAGCAGACCCTCAGGAGCGGGAGTTAACATTCAGTACTTC. It codes for CASRPSGAGVNIQYF.

The chain carries TRBV4-2 and TRBJ1-5, with D uncertain. The CDR3 runs to 18 residues. V dropped 0 bases and J dropped 1 base, with 16 bases sitting between them. CDR1 LGHNA and CDR2 YNFKEQ come from the germline V gene. The CDR3 DNA reads as TGTGCCAGCAGCCAAGATGAACCCCCCCGAGGGAGCAATCAGCCCCAGCATTTT. Translating gives CASSQDEPPRGSNQPQHF.

The chain recombines TRBV9 with TRBJ2-1; the match to TRBD2 covers 11 bases. Germline loops: CDR1 SGDLS, CDR2 YYNGEE. With 3 bases clipped from V and 7 bases from J, the junction kept 18 bases outside the gene matches. This CDR3 has 19 residues. CDR3 in DNA: TGTGCCAGCAGCGCGGGGACTAGCGGACCCCCATTTGACAGGAATGAGCAGTTCTTC. It is translated as CASSAGTSGPPFDRNEQFF.